The rows below give T cell receptor beta chains drawn from one sample of a study of PD-L1 blockade in urothelial cancer. This table comes from immunoSEQ multiplex PCR, and its TCRdb copy is limited to in-frame clones, with some not included. The table includes tens of thousands of clones, approximately 90% detected once. Sequenced here: PBMCs, sampled around atezolizumab (anti-PD-L1) treatment. Source of these receptors: a woman in her 70s with urothelial cancer. The CDR3 runs from the conserved cysteine through the conserved F or W. D genes are given only for firm matches. Rows may omit the clone size; those that give it use once, few, many or a size class.

v_call	d_call	j_call	clone_size	cdr3_nt	cdr3_aa
TRBV30	-	TRBJ2-1	-	TGTGCCTGGAGAGGACCAATCGGATCGCAACTCCGGAGGAATGAGCAGTTCTTC	CAWRGPIGSQLRRNEQFF
TRBV13	-	TRBJ2-5	-	TGTGCCAGCTCCCTGGAAGGAGGTGCAGAGACCCAGTACTTC	CASSLEGGAETQYF
TRBV11-2	-	TRBJ2-1	-	TGTGCCAGCAGCTTTTTAACAGGGCACAATGAGCAGTTCTTC	CASSFLTGHNEQFF
TRBV18	TRBD1	TRBJ2-7	-	TGTGCCAGCTCAGCCGGACAGGGCGATTTCTACGAGCAGTACTTC	CASSAGQGDFYEQYF
TRBV7-2	TRBD1	TRBJ1-2	-	TGTGCCAGCAGCTATAGGACAGGGGGAAGAAACTATGGCTACACCTTC	CASSYRTGGRNYGYTF
TRBV5-4	-	TRBJ1-2	-	TGTGCCAGCAGCTTGGTCCCCCCCCAGAAGAACTATGGCTACACCTTC	CASSLVPPQKNYGYTF
TRBV4-1	TRBD2	TRBJ2-1	-	TGCGCCAGCAGCCAAGATCACCTAGCGGGGACATACAATGAGCAGTTCTTC	CASSQDHLAGTYNEQFF
TRBV6-6	-	TRBJ2-3	-	TGTGCCAGCAGTCAGAATACAGATACGCAGTATTTT	CASSQNTDTQYF
TRBV11-2	TRBD1	TRBJ2-7	-	TGTGCCAGCAGCATCAACAGGGGGTCCTATTACGAGCAGTACTTC	CASSINRGSYYEQYF
TRBV6-1	TRBD2	TRBJ2-7	-	TGTGCCAGCAGTGGGGGGGGGTACGAGCAGTACTTC	CASSGGGYEQYF
TRBV10-3	-	TRBJ2-6	-	TGTGCCATCAGTGAGTTGGGGGCGCTTAACGTCCTGACTTTC	CAISELGALNVLTF
TRBV2	-	TRBJ2-7	-	TGTGCCAGCAATGAAATCCCAGGGGCCGACGAGCAGTACTTC	CASNEIPGADEQYF
TRBV2	TRBD2	TRBJ2-2	-	TGTGCCAGCAGCACTAGCGGGTTCACCGGGGAGCTGTTTTTT	CASSTSGFTGELFF
TRBV18	TRBD2	TRBJ2-1	-	TGTGCCAGCTCACCACCGGGACTAGCGGGAGCCTACAATGAGCAGTTCTTC	CASSPPGLAGAYNEQFF
TRBV4-1	-	TRBJ2-1	-	TGCGCCAGCAGCCAAGTACTACGGGTCGACAATGAGCAGTTCTTC	CASSQVLRVDNEQFF
TRBV27	-	TRBJ2-2	once	TGTGCCAGCAGGGACTGGAACACCGGGGAGCTGTTTTTT	CASRDWNTGELFF
TRBV30	TRBD1	TRBJ2-7	-	TGTGCCTTCACCCCCGGGGCAGGGGGCTACGAGCAGTACTTC	CAFTPGAGGYEQYF
TRBV18	-	TRBJ2-1	-	TGTGCCAGCTCACCTATGGGAGACTCCTACAATGAGCAGTTCTTC	CASSPMGDSYNEQFF
TRBV7-9	-	TRBJ1-2	-	TGTGCCAGCAGCTTACTTCGAGGCCATCGGCGGGACTATGGCTACACCTTC	CASSLLRGHRRDYGYTF
TRBV7-7	-	TRBJ2-5	-	TGTGCCAGCAGCTGGATCGCGGCGTCGGAGACCCAGTACTTC	CASSWIAASETQYF
TRBV19	-	TRBJ1-2	-	TGTGCCAGTAGTACCAGACTCAAGGATTCGGGGAACTATGGCTACACCTTC	CASSTRLKDSGNYGYTF
TRBV4-1	TRBD2	TRBJ2-7	-	TGCGCCAGCAGTCCCCGCGGGGGGGGGTACGAGCAGTACTTC	CASSPRGGGYEQYF
TRBV5-1	-	TRBJ1-1	many	TGCGCCAGCAGCTTTACAGGGATCACTGAAGCTTTCTTT	CASSFTGITEAFF
TRBV1	-	TRBJ1-5	few	TGCACCAGCAGACAAGGGGTCCGGGAAAGCAATCAGCCCCAGCATTTT	CTSRQGVRESNQPQHF
TRBV5-1	TRBD1	TRBJ2-1	-	TGCGCCAGCAGCTTGGAAGGGACAGGGGCGAATGAGCAGTTCTTC	CASSLEGTGANEQFF
TRBV5-1	-	TRBJ2-7	-	TGCGCCAGCAGCCCGTCAGGCAGGGGAGAAGACGAGCAGTACTTC	CASSPSGRGEDEQYF
TRBV5-1	-	TRBJ1-2	-	TGCGCCAGCAGACAACACAGGTCTCAGCATGGCTACACCTTC	CASRQHRSQHGYTF
TRBV7-8	TRBD1	TRBJ2-3	-	TGTGCCAGCAGCTGGACAGGGGGGGGAGATACGCAGTATTTT	CASSWTGGGDTQYF
TRBV10-2	TRBD2	TRBJ2-2	-	TGCGCCAGCAGTGTTTGGTCTAGCGGGGACACCGGGGAGCTGTTTTTT	CASSVWSSGDTGELFF
TRBV7-8	TRBD1	TRBJ2-3	-	TGTGCCAGCAGCTCAATAAGGGGGCTGGGGACAGATACGCAGTATTTT	CASSSIRGLGTDTQYF
TRBV28	-	TRBJ2-7	-	TGTGCCAGCAGTTTATTCCAGGCCTCTGAGCAGTACTTC	CASSLFQASEQYF
TRBV28	TRBD1	TRBJ2-5	-	TGTGCCAGCACGCGGGACAGGGTCCAAGAGACCCAGTACTTC	CASTRDRVQETQYF
TRBV18	TRBD2	TRBJ2-1	-	TGTGCCAGCTCACCCGGACTAGCGGGGTACAATGAGCAGTTCTTC	CASSPGLAGYNEQFF
TRBV4-3	-	TRBJ2-7	-	TGCGCCAGCAGCCAAGAGGCAGTCGCCTCCTACGAGCAGTACTTC	CASSQEAVASYEQYF
TRBV11-2	-	TRBJ2-7	-	TGTGCCAGCAGCTTATTAAAGGACCCTAGCGCCTACGAGCAGTACTTC	CASSLLKDPSAYEQYF
TRBV6-1	TRBD1	TRBJ2-7	-	TGTGCCAGCAGTGCATGGGACAGCCTCTACGAGCAGTACTTC	CASSAWDSLYEQYF
TRBV18	TRBD1	TRBJ2-7	-	TGTGCCAGCTCCACAGGGACAGGGGGCTCCTACGAGCAGTACTTC	CASSTGTGGSYEQYF
TRBV18	TRBD2	TRBJ2-5	-	TGTGCCAGCTCACCACCGACGAGCGGGATTTACCAAGAGACCCAGTACTTC	CASSPPTSGIYQETQYF
TRBV19	-	TRBJ2-1	-	TGTGCCAGTAGTAGAACTCCGGTAGACAATGAGCAGTTCTTC	CASSRTPVDNEQFF
TRBV7-9	-	TRBJ2-7	-	TGTGCCAGCAGCTTAGCGTACTACGAGCAGTACTTC	CASSLAYYEQYF
TRBV7-2	-	TRBJ2-1	-	TGTGCCAGCAGCTTTATGACAGGTTATAGCTCCTACAATGAGCAGTTCTTC	CASSFMTGYSSYNEQFF
TRBV10-3	-	TRBJ2-7	-	TGTGCCATCAGGGACACTTACGAGCAGTACTTC	CAIRDTYEQYF
TRBV9	-	TRBJ2-3	-	TGTGCCAGCAGCGGGGGCCGCGCGTTGAGCACAGATACGCAGTATTTT	CASSGGRALSTDTQYF
TRBV5-1	TRBD1	TRBJ1-4	-	TGCGCCAGCAGAGCAGGGGGCGCCTTCCATCTTAATGAAAAACTGTTTTTT	CASRAGGAFHLNEKLFF
TRBV5-1	TRBD1	TRBJ1-1	-	TGCGCCAGCAGCTTGGCCCCCGGACAGGGAGCTGAAGCTTTCTTT	CASSLAPGQGAEAFF
TRBV19	TRBD1	TRBJ2-7	-	TGTGCCAGTAGTAGCCACCCGGACAGGACCTACGAGCAGTACTTC	CASSSHPDRTYEQYF
TRBV7-2	TRBD2	TRBJ2-5	once	TGTGCCAGCAGCTTAATTACAGCGGGGGGGCCTGTGGAGACCCAGTACTTC	CASSLITAGGPVETQYF
TRBV19	-	TRBJ1-1	-	TGTGCCACCTCAAGGGGCACAGGGTTCGACACTGAAGCTTTCTTT	CATSRGTGFDTEAFF
TRBV27	-	TRBJ1-5	-	TGTGCCAGCCGCGTAACCTACTTAACAGGTTATAGCAATCAGCCCCAGCATTTT	CASRVTYLTGYSNQPQHF